Sequencing of this TCR beta chain was carried out in a study of blood T cell repertoires in COVID-19 (dated by TCRdb to 2018 to 2020). For the study in its entirety: The collaborator samples originated in the United States, Italy and Spain and spanned the acute and convalescent phases of COVID-19. The material from the prospective study consisted of cDNA or gDNA derived from T cells, B-cell-depleted T cells, or PBMCs. Where available, HLA class I and class II types were obtained from metadata supplied by the sample provider rather than from assay-based typing. Deeply sampled blood TCRbeta repertoires from subjects exposed to, actively infected with, or recovered from COVID-19 were included in the dataset. The samples were drawn from two sources: the first 160 participants of the ongoing ImmuneRACE study, and some 1,300 subjects contributed by 6 global collaborators. Nearly every sample came with metadata listing a de-identified subject ID, COVID-19 status, age in years and sex. The repertoires were released in a freely available public database intended as a resource for research on the immune response to SARS-CoV-2. Results the study describes overall, beyond this receptor: The quantity of clinical and demographic metadata differed by source and by participant and was supplied without curation.

TCRbeta CDR3 regions were amplified from genomic DNA by means of the immunoSEQ Assay, a bias-controlled multiplex PCR. The authors' analysis ran thus. Nucleated cell counts per sample were estimated from amplification of reference gene primers within the assay. To quantify the absolute abundance of each unique TCRbeta CDR3 rearrangement, sequence reads were collapsed and filtered. Productive Simpson clonality was computed per sample as the square root of Simpson's diversity index over productive rearrangements. This is the immuneACCESS table as TCRdb keeps it, with only in-frame sequences that have V and J called. A part of the clones is gone; compared with another copy, unresolved V genes explain less than half, and the rest is unexplained. That table gives V, J and clone size, and the DNA gave D and trimming. Recorded for this sample are fewer than 200,000 clones; 84% of them occurred a single time. The top ten constitute about 3.3% of the sample.

This clone was recorded only once. Its specific antigen is unknown. Qualities for individual bases were not recorded, and no much larger clone is one base off. Participants in the prospective study were enrolled through a virtual design, were aged about 18 to 89 years, and lived in fewer than 30 United States geographic areas. To assign participants to cohorts, the prospective study relied on clinical history that participants themselves reported in a screening survey and a study questionnaire. Exposed participants were defined as having been in contact with someone with a PCR-confirmed or clinician-diagnosed COVID-19 case within 2 weeks of study entry. Mobile phlebotomists in the prospective study collected whole blood, serum and a nasopharyngeal or oropharyngeal swab from every participant. Prospective study participants could optionally give additional blood draws and questionnaires over an approximately two-month period. Blood samples from the prospective study were shipped frozen or at room temperature prior to DNA extraction.

The specimen sequenced was PBMCs or T cells enriched from blood (not recorded which). The receptor comes from a woman in her thirties who had been exposed to COVID-19.

The CDR3 reads CASSIRGRDTEAFF. The nucleotide sequence is TGTGCCAGTAGTATTCGCGGCAGGGACACTGAAGCTTTCTTT. Here the chain combines TRBV19 and TRBJ1-1; the D gene is possibly TRBD1, with 5 bases matching. The cysteine opens and the phenylalanine closes a CDR3 of 14 amino acids. Of the read, only the CDR3 DNA is kept; its 42 bases are in frame from base 1. Between the V and J ends, shortened by 3 bases and 3 bases respectively, the junction contains 11 bases. CDR1 LNHDA and CDR2 SQIVND are derived from the germline V gene (reference sequence).